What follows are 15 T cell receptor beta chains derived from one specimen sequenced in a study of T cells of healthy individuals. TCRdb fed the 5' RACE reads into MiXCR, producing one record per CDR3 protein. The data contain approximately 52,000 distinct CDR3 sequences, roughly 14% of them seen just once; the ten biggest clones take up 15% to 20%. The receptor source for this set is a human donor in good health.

CDR3 nucleotide sequence: TGTGCCAGCAGTCTGTCAGCGAACACTGAAGCTTTCTTT. Its translation: CASSLSANTEAFF. This chain uses TRBV12-3 or TRBV12-4 with TRBJ1-1, with no clear D. The CDR3 loop spans 13 amino acids. The germline V and J ends were trimmed by 5 bases and 1 base, with 8 bases remaining between them.

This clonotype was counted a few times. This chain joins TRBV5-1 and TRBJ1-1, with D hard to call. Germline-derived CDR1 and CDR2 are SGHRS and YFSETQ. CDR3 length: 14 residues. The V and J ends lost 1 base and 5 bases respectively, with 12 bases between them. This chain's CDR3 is CASSLSGTGTEAFF. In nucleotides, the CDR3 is TGCGCCAGCAGCTTGTCCGGCACGGGGACTGAAGCTTTCTTT.

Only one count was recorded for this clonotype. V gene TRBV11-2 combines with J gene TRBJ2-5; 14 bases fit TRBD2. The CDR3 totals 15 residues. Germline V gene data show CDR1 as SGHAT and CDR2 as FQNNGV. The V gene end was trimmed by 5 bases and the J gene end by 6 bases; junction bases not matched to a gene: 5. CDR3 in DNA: TGTGCCAGCAGCCCGGGACTAGCGGGAGTCAAGACCCAGTACTTC. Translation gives CASSPGLAGVKTQYF.

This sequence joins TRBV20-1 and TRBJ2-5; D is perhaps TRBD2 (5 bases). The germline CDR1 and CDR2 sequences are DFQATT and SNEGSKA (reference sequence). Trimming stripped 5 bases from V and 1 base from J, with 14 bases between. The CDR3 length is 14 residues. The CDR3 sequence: CSALTGGTQETQYF. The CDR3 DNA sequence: TGCAGTGCTTTAACTGGAGGTACCCAAGAGACCCAGTACTTC.

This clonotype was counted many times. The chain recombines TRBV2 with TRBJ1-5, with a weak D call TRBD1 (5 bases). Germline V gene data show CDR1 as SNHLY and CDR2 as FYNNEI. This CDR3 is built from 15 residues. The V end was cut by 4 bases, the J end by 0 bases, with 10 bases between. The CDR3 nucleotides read TGTGCCAGCAGTGTCCGGGACGGTAGCAATCAGCCCCAGCATTTT. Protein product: CASSVRDGSNQPQHF.

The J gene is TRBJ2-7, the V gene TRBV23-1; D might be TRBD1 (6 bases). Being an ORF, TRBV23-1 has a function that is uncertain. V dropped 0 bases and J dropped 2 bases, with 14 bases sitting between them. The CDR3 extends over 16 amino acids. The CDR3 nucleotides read TGCGCCAGCAGTCAATCCGGGACACAGACCGCCTACGAGCAGTACTTC. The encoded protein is CASSQSGTQTAYEQYF.

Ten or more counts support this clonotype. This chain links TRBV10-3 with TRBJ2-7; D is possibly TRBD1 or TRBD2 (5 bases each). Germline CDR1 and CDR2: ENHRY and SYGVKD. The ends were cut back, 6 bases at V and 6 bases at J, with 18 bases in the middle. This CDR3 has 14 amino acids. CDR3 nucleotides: TGTGCCATCAGGGCCGGGACGGCCACCGGCGAGCAGTACTTC. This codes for CAIRAGTATGEQYF.

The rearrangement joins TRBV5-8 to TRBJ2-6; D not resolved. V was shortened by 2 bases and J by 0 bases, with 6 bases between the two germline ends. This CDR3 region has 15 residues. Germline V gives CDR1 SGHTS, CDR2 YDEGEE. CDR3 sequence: CASSFDISGANVLTF. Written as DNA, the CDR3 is TGTGCCAGCAGCTTCGACATCTCTGGGGCCAACGTCCTGACTTTC.

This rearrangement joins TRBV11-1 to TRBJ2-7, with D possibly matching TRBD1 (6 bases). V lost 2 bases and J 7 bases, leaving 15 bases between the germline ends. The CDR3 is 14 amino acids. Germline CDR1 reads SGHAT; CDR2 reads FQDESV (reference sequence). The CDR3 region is CASSLNRVGREQYF. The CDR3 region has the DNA TGTGCCAGCAGCTTAAACAGGGTAGGACGAGAGCAGTACTTC.

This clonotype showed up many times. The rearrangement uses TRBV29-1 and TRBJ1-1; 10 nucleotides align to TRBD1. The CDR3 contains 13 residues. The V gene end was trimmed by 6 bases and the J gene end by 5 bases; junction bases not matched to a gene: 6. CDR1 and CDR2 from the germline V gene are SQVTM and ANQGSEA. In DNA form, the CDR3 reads TGCAGCGTCCGGACAGGGGGAAGGACTGAAGCTTTCTTT. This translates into CSVRTGGRTEAFF.

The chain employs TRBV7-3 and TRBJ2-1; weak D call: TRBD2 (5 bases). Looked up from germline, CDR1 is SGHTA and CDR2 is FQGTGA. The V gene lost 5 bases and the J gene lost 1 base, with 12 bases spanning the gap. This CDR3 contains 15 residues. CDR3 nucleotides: TGTGCCAGCAGCCCCCCCGGGGTATCCTACAATGAGCAGTTCTTC. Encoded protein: CASSPPGVSYNEQFF. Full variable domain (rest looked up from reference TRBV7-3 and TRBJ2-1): GAGVSQTPSNKVTEKGKYVELRCDPISGHTALYWYRQSLGQGPEFLIYFQGTGAADDSGLPNDRFFAVRPEGSVSTLKIQRTERGDSAVYLCASSPPGVSYNEQFFGPGTRLTVL.

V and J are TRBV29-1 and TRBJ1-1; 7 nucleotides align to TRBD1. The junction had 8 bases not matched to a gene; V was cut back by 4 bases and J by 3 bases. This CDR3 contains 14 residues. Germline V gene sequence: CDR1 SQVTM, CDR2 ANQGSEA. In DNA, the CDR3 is TGCAGCGTTGGCCGCAGGGGGATGGACACTGAAGCTTTCTTT. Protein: CSVGRRGMDTEAFF.

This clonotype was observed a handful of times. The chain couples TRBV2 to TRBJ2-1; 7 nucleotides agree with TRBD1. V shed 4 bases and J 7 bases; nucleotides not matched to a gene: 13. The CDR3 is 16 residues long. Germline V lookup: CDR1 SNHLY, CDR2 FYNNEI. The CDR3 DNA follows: TGTGCCAGCAGTGTGGGGTTACCGGGACAGAAGAATGAGCAGTTCTTC. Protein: CASSVGLPGQKNEQFF.

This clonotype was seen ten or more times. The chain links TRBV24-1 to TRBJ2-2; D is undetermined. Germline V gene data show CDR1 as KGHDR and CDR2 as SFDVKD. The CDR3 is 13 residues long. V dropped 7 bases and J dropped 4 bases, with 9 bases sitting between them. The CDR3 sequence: CATSALPTGELFF. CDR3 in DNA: TGTGCCACCAGCGCCCTACCCACCGGGGAGCTGTTTTTT.

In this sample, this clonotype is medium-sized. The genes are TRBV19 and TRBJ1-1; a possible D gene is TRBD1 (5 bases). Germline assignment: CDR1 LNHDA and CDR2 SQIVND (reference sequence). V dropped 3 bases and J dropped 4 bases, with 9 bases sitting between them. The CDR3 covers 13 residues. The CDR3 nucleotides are TGTGCCAGTAGTATCGGCGGGGGCACTGAAGCTTTCTTT. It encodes CASSIGGGTEAFF.